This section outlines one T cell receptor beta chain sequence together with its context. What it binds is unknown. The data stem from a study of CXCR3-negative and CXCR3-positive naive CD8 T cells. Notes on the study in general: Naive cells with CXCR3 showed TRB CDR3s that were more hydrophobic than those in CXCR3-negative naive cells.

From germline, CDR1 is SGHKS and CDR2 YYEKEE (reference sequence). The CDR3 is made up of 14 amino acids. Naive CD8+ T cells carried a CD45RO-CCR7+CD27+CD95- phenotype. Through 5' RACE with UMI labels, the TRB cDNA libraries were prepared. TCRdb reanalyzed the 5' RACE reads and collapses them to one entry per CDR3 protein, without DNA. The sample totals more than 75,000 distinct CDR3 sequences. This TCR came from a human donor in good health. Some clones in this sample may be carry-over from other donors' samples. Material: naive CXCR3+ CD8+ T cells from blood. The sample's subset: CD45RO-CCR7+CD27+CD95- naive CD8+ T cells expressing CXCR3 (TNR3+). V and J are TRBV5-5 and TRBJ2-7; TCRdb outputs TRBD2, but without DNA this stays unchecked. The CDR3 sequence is CASSVSLSSYEQYF.